Listed below are T cell receptor beta chains from one sample, sequenced in a study of T cell responses to AZD1222 COVID-19 vaccine. Clones were sequenced by immunoSEQ multiplex PCR, and TCRdb holds only the in-frame ones, with some missing. The table includes roughly 250,000 clones, 90% to 95% detected once. The sequenced sample was peripheral blood, obtained on day 0 of AZD1222 vaccination. Source of these receptors: an adult in good health. CDR3s include the opening cysteine and the closing phenylalanine or tryptophan. The D gene is left open where the match is weak. The listing skips clone size in some rows; elsewhere it reads once, few, many or a size class.

size: NA; D: NA; V: TRBV29-1; J: TRBJ2-3; CDR3: CSVDSGSTDTQYF; DNA: TGCAGCGTTGATTCCGGTAGCACAGATACGCAGTATTTT
size: NA; D: NA; V: TRBV7-2; J: TRBJ2-1; CDR3: CASSLVGGKYEQFF; DNA: TGTGCCAGCAGCTTAGTTGGCGGGAAATATGAGCAGTTCTTC
size: NA; D: NA; V: TRBV5-1; J: TRBJ1-2; CDR3: CASSLEDSYGYTF; DNA: TGCGCCAGCAGCTTGGAGGATTCCTATGGCTACACCTTC
size: NA; D: NA; V: TRBV7-9; J: TRBJ2-1; CDR3: CASSPKPVPRNEQFF; DNA: TGTGCCAGCAGCCCCAAACCTGTCCCGCGCAATGAGCAGTTCTTC
size: once; D: NA; V: TRBV5-6; J: TRBJ1-1; CDR3: CASSLGDEAFF; DNA: TGTGCCAGCAGCTTGGGCGATGAAGCTTTCTTT
size: NA; D: NA; V: TRBV15; J: TRBJ1-1; CDR3: CATRARQNTEAFF; DNA: TGTGCCACCAGGGCGAGGCAGAACACTGAAGCTTTCTTT
size: NA; D: TRBD2; V: TRBV5-1; J: TRBJ2-3; CDR3: CASSLEASGDTDTQYF; DNA: TGCGCCAGCAGCTTGGAGGCTAGCGGGGACACAGATACGCAGTATTTT
size: once; D: NA; V: TRBV2; J: TRBJ1-3; CDR3: CASTSDSLSGNTIYF; DNA: TGTGCCAGCACCTCGGACAGCCTCTCAGGAAACACCATATATTTT
size: NA; D: TRBD2; V: TRBV4-2; J: TRBJ2-5; CDR3: CASSQAGGGETQYF; DNA: TGTGCCAGCAGCCAGGCGGGGGGCGGAGAGACCCAGTACTTC
size: NA; D: NA; V: TRBV28; J: TRBJ2-5; CDR3: CASRGLRDSKETQYF; DNA: TGTGCCAGCCGGGGACTCCGGGACAGTAAAGAGACCCAGTACTTC
size: NA; D: NA; V: TRBV6-5; J: TRBJ1-6; CDR3: CASSYRRQFNSPLHF; DNA: TGTGCCAGCAGTTACCGGAGACAGTTTAATTCACCCCTCCACTTT
size: once; D: TRBD2; V: TRBV5-8; J: TRBJ2-3; CDR3: CASPEQWWLAGDTDTQYF; DNA: TGTGCCAGCCCCGAGCAATGGTGGCTAGCGGGGGACACAGATACGCAGTATTTT
size: NA; D: TRBD1; V: TRBV27; J: TRBJ2-3; CDR3: CASSLRGSRLDTQYF; DNA: TGTGCCAGCAGTCTCAGGGGGTCGAGGTTAGATACGCAGTATTTT
size: NA; D: TRBD2; V: TRBV28; J: TRBJ2-2; CDR3: CASSYGGAPYAGELFF; DNA: TGTGCCAGCAGTTACGGGGGGGCACCCTATGCCGGGGAGCTGTTTTTT
size: NA; D: TRBD2; V: TRBV3-1/TRBV3-2; J: TRBJ2-1; CDR3: CASSLGTSLEQFF; DNA: TGTGCCAGCAGCTTAGGGACTAGCCTTGAGCAGTTCTTC
size: NA; D: TRBD2; V: TRBV28; J: TRBJ2-7; CDR3: CASSLGGKGTSGFVEQYF; DNA: TGTGCCAGCAGTTTAGGGGGAAAAGGGACTAGCGGGTTCGTGGAGCAGTACTTC
size: NA; D: NA; V: TRBV5-1; J: TRBJ2-1; CDR3: CASSPDNEQFF; DNA: TGCGCCAGCAGCCCGGACAATGAGCAGTTCTTC
size: NA; D: NA; V: TRBV7-9; J: TRBJ1-1; CDR3: CASSLTGMNTEAFF; DNA: TGTGCCAGCAGCTTAACCGGCATGAACACTGAAGCTTTCTTT
size: NA; D: NA; V: TRBV13; J: TRBJ2-2; CDR3: CASSLGPGSVGELFF; DNA: TGTGCCAGCAGCTTAGGACCCGGGAGTGTCGGGGAGCTGTTTTTT
size: NA; D: TRBD1; V: TRBV27; J: TRBJ1-2; CDR3: CASRGPGGPPGDGYTF; DNA: TGTGCCAGCAGAGGGCCAGGGGGCCCTCCAGGAGATGGCTACACCTTC
size: NA; D: NA; V: TRBV4-3; J: TRBJ2-1; CDR3: CASSQEYLVASHEQFF; DNA: TGCGCCAGCAGCCAAGAATACTTAGTCGCTTCCCATGAGCAGTTCTTC
size: NA; D: TRBD2; V: TRBV4-1; J: TRBJ2-5; CDR3: CASSHQSGGGETQYF; DNA: TGCGCCAGCAGCCACCAGAGCGGGGGCGGAGAGACCCAGTACTTC
size: NA; D: NA; V: TRBV7-3; J: TRBJ2-6; CDR3: CASSLTGTLLSGANVLTF; DNA: TGTGCCAGCAGCTTAACAGGGACCTTACTCTCTGGGGCCAACGTCCTGACTTTC
size: NA; D: NA; V: TRBV5-5; J: TRBJ1-3; CDR3: CASSLEWGRRNTIYF; DNA: TGTGCCAGCAGCTTGGAGTGGGGACGACGAAACACCATATATTTT
size: NA; D: NA; V: TRBV14; J: TRBJ1-1; CDR3: CASSQSSLTEAFF; DNA: TGTGCCAGCAGCCAAAGCAGCCTTACTGAAGCTTTCTTT
size: NA; D: NA; V: TRBV5-1; J: TRBJ1-1; CDR3: CASSLSRGPEAFF; DNA: TGCGCCAGCAGCTTGTCCAGGGGCCCTGAAGCTTTCTTT
size: NA; D: NA; V: TRBV29-1; J: TRBJ2-7; CDR3: CSAEGLYEQYF; DNA: TGCAGCGCTGAGGGACTTTACGAGCAGTACTTC
size: NA; D: TRBD2; V: TRBV9; J: TRBJ2-7; CDR3: CASSVVAGGEQYF; DNA: TGTGCCAGCAGCGTAGTAGCGGGAGGCGAGCAGTACTTC
size: NA; D: TRBD1; V: TRBV11-2; J: TRBJ2-1; CDR3: CASSHTTEGTGEQFF; DNA: TGTGCCAGCAGCCATACCACGGAAGGGACAGGGGAGCAGTTCTTC
size: NA; D: NA; V: TRBV10-1; J: TRBJ2-3; CDR3: CASSEASTDTQYF; DNA: TGCGCCAGCAGTGAGGCTAGCACAGATACGCAGTATTTT
size: NA; D: TRBD2; V: TRBV30; J: TRBJ2-3; CDR3: CAWNFRLAVGTDTQYF; DNA: TGTGCCTGGAACTTCCGGCTAGCGGTAGGCACAGATACGCAGTATTTT
size: NA; D: TRBD2; V: TRBV6-5; J: TRBJ2-1; CDR3: CASSNRLAGEQFF; DNA: TGTGCCAGCAGTAACCGATTAGCGGGGGAGCAGTTCTTC
size: NA; D: NA; V: TRBV5-1; J: TRBJ2-7; CDR3: CASSLAFQGPYEQYF; DNA: TGCGCCAGCAGCTTGGCGTTCCAGGGACCCTACGAGCAGTACTTC
size: NA; D: NA; V: TRBV11-2; J: TRBJ1-4; CDR3: CASSLGRGQREKLFF; DNA: TGTGCCAGCAGCTTAGGAAGGGGCCAAAGGGAAAAACTGTTTTTT
size: NA; D: TRBD1; V: TRBV5-1; J: TRBJ2-5; CDR3: CASTRQGQETQYF; DNA: TGCGCCAGCACTAGACAGGGTCAAGAGACCCAGTACTTC
size: NA; D: TRBD2; V: TRBV7-2; J: TRBJ2-1; CDR3: CASSAREREIDEQFF; DNA: TGTGCCAGCAGCGCCAGGGAGCGGGAGATCGATGAGCAGTTCTTC
size: NA; D: NA; V: TRBV3-1/TRBV3-2; J: TRBJ1-5; CDR3: CASSQLGSPMVQHF; DNA: TGTGCCAGCAGCCAACTAGGCAGCCCCATGGTCCAGCATTTT
size: NA; D: TRBD1; V: TRBV18; J: TRBJ1-4; CDR3: CASSPGQDALFF; DNA: TGTGCCAGCTCACCGGGACAGGACGCGCTGTTTTTT
size: NA; D: NA; V: TRBV4-1; J: TRBJ1-4; CDR3: CASSQGGNNEKLFF; DNA: TGCGCCAGCAGCCAAGGGGGAAATAATGAAAAACTGTTTTTT
size: NA; D: NA; V: TRBV6-2/TRBV6-3; J: TRBJ2-7; CDR3: CASSYSSTGGGLYLSYEQYF; DNA: TGTGCCAGCAGTTACTCGAGCACGGGGGGCGGTCTATATCTGTCCTACGAGCAGTACTTC
size: NA; D: TRBD2; V: TRBV2; J: TRBJ2-5; CDR3: CASSEYGGASETQYF; DNA: TGTGCCAGCAGTGAATACGGGGGGGCCAGTGAGACCCAGTACTTC
size: NA; D: NA; V: TRBV19; J: TRBJ1-1; CDR3: CASSIPENTEAFF; DNA: TGTGCCAGTAGTATCCCAGAGAACACTGAAGCTTTCTTT
size: NA; D: NA; V: TRBV7-9; J: TRBJ1-2; CDR3: CASRSALAGLRGYTF; DNA: TGTGCCAGCAGGTCCGCCTTGGCCGGGCTGCGGGGCTACACCTTC
size: NA; D: NA; V: TRBV28; J: TRBJ1-6; CDR3: CASSPNLRSALHF; DNA: TGTGCCAGCAGTCCGAATCTCCGTTCGGCCCTCCACTTT
size: NA; D: NA; V: TRBV5-3; J: TRBJ2-7; CDR3: CARSLQVGSAYEQYF; DNA: TGTGCCAGAAGTCTACAGGTTGGGTCCGCCTACGAGCAGTACTTC
size: NA; D: TRBD1; V: TRBV15; J: TRBJ1-5; CDR3: CATSKSGTGGWWVQPQHF; DNA: TGTGCCACCAGCAAAAGCGGAACAGGGGGTTGGTGGGTTCAGCCCCAGCATTTT
size: NA; D: NA; V: TRBV12-3/TRBV12-4; J: TRBJ1-2; CDR3: CASSSARSGYTF; DNA: TGTGCCAGCAGTTCCGCCCGTAGCGGCTACACCTTC
size: NA; D: TRBD2; V: TRBV4-1; J: TRBJ2-1; CDR3: CASSQFLAGGYNEQFF; DNA: TGCGCCAGCAGCCAGTTTCTAGCGGGAGGGTACAATGAGCAGTTCTTC
size: NA; D: NA; V: TRBV28; J: TRBJ1-6; CDR3: CASSLGGQGSPLHF; DNA: TGTGCCAGCAGTTTGGGGGGACAAGGGTCACCCCTCCACTTT